These 15 T cell receptor beta chains share one sample of origin, sequenced in a study of CD8+CD57+ T cells in acquired aplastic anemia. TCR beta VDJ and CDR3 profiling used genomic DNA as template. TCRdb reanalysed the reads using MiXCR and keeps one entry per CDR3 protein. The sample has 150,000 to 200,000 distinct CDR3 sequences; around 66% are singletons. Sequenced material: sorted CD4+, CD8+, or CD8+CD57+ T cells (not recorded which) from PBMCs. The source of these receptors is a human donor with severe aplastic anemia or a healthy control (not recorded which).

The CDR3, as DNA: TGTGCCAGCACCACGGGGGAATCTGGGGCCAACGTCCTGACTTTC. It specifies CASTTGESGANVLTF. V usage is TRBV6-5 and J usage is TRBJ2-6, with D perhaps TRBD2 (6 bases). Germline CDR1 is MNHEY and CDR2 is SVGAGI. The ends were cut back, 7 bases at V and 1 base at J, with 11 bases in the middle. This CDR3 contains 15 residues.

This chain joins TRBV2 and TRBJ1-5; 8 bases are a match to TRBD1. The junction had 7 bases not matched to a gene; V was cut back by 3 bases and J by 9 bases. CDR1 and CDR2 from the germline V gene are SNHLY and FYNNEI. This CDR3 spans 14 amino acids. In DNA form, the CDR3 reads TGTGCCAGCAGTGATTTAACAGGGGGTATGCCCCAGCATTTT. Encoded protein: CASSDLTGGMPQHF.

In this sample, this clonotype turned up once. Relative to the germline gene, one junction end is altered; a read error may explain this. CDR3 residues: CASSLAKTRGTDTRYF. The CDR3 DNA reads as TGCGCCAGCAGCTTGGCCAAGACTAGGGGCACAGATACGCGGTATTTT. The chain combines TRBV5-1 with TRBJ2-3, with D perhaps matching TRBD2 (6 bases). Germline loops: CDR1 SGHRS, CDR2 YFSETQ. CDR3 size: 16 residues.

At least ten counts were recorded for this clonotype. This chain uses TRBV5-1 with TRBJ1-1; no clear D. This CDR3 is built from 13 residues. In germline, CDR1 is SGHRS, CDR2 YFSETQ. Deletions cut 1 base from V and 1 base from J, with 5 bases between. The CDR3, as DNA: TGCGCCAGCAGCTTGTTTCCGAACACTGAAGCTTTCTTT. Amino acid sequence: CASSLFPNTEAFF.

The DNA of the CDR3 is TGTGCCAGTAGAACAGACAGGGACGGCTACACCTTC. Protein sequence: CASRTDRDGYTF. V gene TRBV19 combines with J gene TRBJ1-2; 7 bases map to TRBD1. CDR1 is LNHDA and CDR2 is SQIVND in the germline V gene (reference sequence). This CDR3 is built from 12 residues. Trimming at V came to 6 bases and at J to 8 bases, leaving 6 bases not matched to a gene.

With respect to this clonotype: Sequence at one end of the junction differs from germline and may be a read error. This chain's CDR3 is CASSLPGAGANTGETQYF. The CDR3 region has the DNA TGTGCCAGCAGCTTACCAGGGGCGGGGGCGAACACCGGGGAGACCCAGTACTTC. J is TRBJ2-5 and V is TRBV5-1; maybe TRBD2 (7 bases). Germline V lookup: CDR1 SGHRS, CDR2 YFSETQ. The CDR3 loop spans 18 amino acids.

The chain recombines TRBV25-1 with TRBJ2-3, with 9 bases identical to TRBD2. Germline V gene data show CDR1 as MGHDK and CDR2 as SYGVNS. The CDR3 contains 15 residues. Germline trimming cut 5 bases from V and 3 bases from J; bases unmatched to any gene: 6. Here the CDR3 DNA reads TGTGCCAGCAGTTTCGCTAGCGGGAAAACAGATACGCAGTATTTT. This sequence encodes CASSFASGKTDTQYF.

This chain links TRBV7-6 with TRBJ2-1, with unresolved D. The CDR3 has 13 residues. V gave up 0 bases and J gave up 5 bases, with 5 bases separating them. Germline CDR1 and CDR2: SGHVS and FNYEAQ. The CDR3 loop is CASSLARHNEQFF. The CDR3 DNA reads TGTGCCAGCAGCTTAGCTCGGCACAATGAGCAGTTCTTC.

The gene calls are TRBV7-3 and TRBJ2-1; 7 bases agree with TRBD2. Germline V gene lookup returns CDR1 SGHTA and CDR2 FQGTGA. Trimming at V came to 5 bases and at J to 2 bases, leaving 12 bases not matched to a gene. This CDR3 comprises 17 residues. The CDR3 reads CASSPTQGGWTYNEQFF. For the CDR3, the DNA is TGTGCCAGCAGCCCAACTCAGGGAGGGTGGACCTACAATGAGCAGTTCTTC.

The chain has TRBV2 and TRBJ1-6; TRBD1 matches 7 bases. CDR1 and CDR2 from the germline V gene are SNHLY and FYNNEI. Losses at the gene ends were 5 bases for V and 9 bases for J; bases not matched to a gene: 7. CDR3 length equals 14 residues. The CDR3, as DNA: TGTGCCAGCAGTCGACAGGGTTCTAGTTCACCCCTCCACTTT. Translation: CASSRQGSSSPLHF. Filled out from reference TRBV2 and TRBJ1-6, the complete variable domain reads EPEVTQTPSHQVTQMGQEVILRCVPISNHLYFYWYRQILGQKVEFLVSFYNNEISEKSEIFDDQFSVERPDGSNFTLKIRSTKLEDSAMYFCASSRQGSSSPLHFGNGTRLTVT.

This rearrangement joins TRBV7-6 to TRBJ2-7; D might be TRBD2 (5 bases). This CDR3 has 14 residues. Per germline, CDR1 SGHVS and CDR2 FNYEAQ. Between the trimmed V and J ends, which lost 6 bases and 3 bases, there was a span of 15 bases. The CDR3, as DNA: TGTGCCAGCAGTTCCCAGTTACGGGGCTACGAGCAGTACTTC. Its translation: CASSSQLRGYEQYF. Supplemented by reference TRBV7-6 and TRBJ2-7, the full variable domain reads GAGVSQSPRYKVTKRGQDVALRCDPISGHVSLYWYRQALGQGPEFLTYFNYEAQQDKSGLPNDRFSAERPEGSISTLTIQRTEQRDSAMYRCASSSQLRGYEQYFGPGTRLTVT.

The rearrangement links TRBV20-1 to TRBJ1-1; no firm D call. This CDR3 is built from 14 residues. Trimming left V 1 base short and J 3 bases short, with 12 bases between. The germline CDR1 and CDR2 sequences are DFQATT and SNEGSKA (reference sequence). CDR3 in DNA: TGCAGTGCTAGAGGGGAGGGAGTCGACACTGAAGCTTTCTTT. Its protein product is CSARGEGVDTEAFF.

This clonotype was counted many times. CDR3 amino acids: CASMDEGILREQYF. CDR3 nucleotides: TGTGCCAGCATGGACGAGGGGATCCTTAGGGAGCAGTACTTC. The V gene is TRBV6-5, the J gene TRBJ2-7; D possibly matches TRBD1 or TRBD2 (5 bases each). V was pared by 7 bases and J by 7 bases, with 20 bases between. The CDR3 consists of 14 residues. In germline, CDR1 is MNHEY, CDR2 SVGAGI.

This clonotype was detected ten times or more. The chain carries TRBV5-5 and TRBJ2-7; D might be TRBD2 (5 bases). Trimming removed 7 bases from V and 6 bases from J, with 14 bases in between. Germline loops: CDR1 SGHKS, CDR2 YYEKEE (reference sequence). The CDR3 has 12 residues. CDR3 amino acids: CASSEGFLEQYF. The CDR3 coding sequence is TGTGCCAGCTCCGAGGGCTTCCTCGAGCAGTACTTC.

CDR3 sequence reads: CATSRDLRDQPQHF. In DNA form, the CDR3 reads TGTGCCACCAGCAGAGATTTAAGGGACCAGCCCCAGCATTTT. The chain links TRBV15 to TRBJ1-5, with a tentative D call TRBD1 (5 bases). The CDR3 sequence is 14 residues long. Germline V gene data show CDR1 as LNHNV and CDR2 as YYDKDF (reference sequence). Trimming removed 0 bases at V and 7 bases at J, with 10 bases between.